This record concerns one T cell receptor (beta chain) sequence. This record comes from a study of glioma-infiltrating T cells after dendritic cell vaccination. Background on the study: Glioblastoma patients came from Phase I and II dendritic cell vaccination trials.

Trimming took 4 bases from V and 4 from J, leaving 16 bases between them. The length of the CDR3 is 15 residues. The germline CDR1 and CDR2 sequences are SGHVS and FQNEAQ. Produced via immunoSEQ multiplex PCR; TCRdb's table is partial and in-frame only. The sample lists about 50,000 clones, roughly 87% occurring once. The specimen was blood, collected before dendritic cell vaccination. The chain joins TRBV7-8 to TRBJ1-2; possible D gene TRBD1, 6 bases. This TCR was sampled from a human donor with glioblastoma. The CDR3 region has the DNA TGTGCCAGCAGCTCATCGACAACAGGGACCTATGGCTACACCTTC. It translates to CASSSSTTGTYGYTF.